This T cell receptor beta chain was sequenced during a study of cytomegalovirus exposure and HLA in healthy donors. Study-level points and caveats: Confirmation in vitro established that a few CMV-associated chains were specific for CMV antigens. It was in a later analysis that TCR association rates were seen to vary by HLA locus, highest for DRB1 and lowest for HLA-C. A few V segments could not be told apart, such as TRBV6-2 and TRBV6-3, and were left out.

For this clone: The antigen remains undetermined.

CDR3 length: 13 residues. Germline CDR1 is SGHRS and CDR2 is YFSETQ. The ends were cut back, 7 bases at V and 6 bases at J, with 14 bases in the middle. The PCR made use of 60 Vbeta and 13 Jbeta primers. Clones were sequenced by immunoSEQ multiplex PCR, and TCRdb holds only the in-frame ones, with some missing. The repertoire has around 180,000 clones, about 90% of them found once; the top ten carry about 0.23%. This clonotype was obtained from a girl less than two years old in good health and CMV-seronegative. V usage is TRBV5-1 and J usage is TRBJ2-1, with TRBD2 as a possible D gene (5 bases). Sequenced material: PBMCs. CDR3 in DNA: TGCGCCAGCCGATTTAAAGAGGGCAATGAGCAGTTCTTC. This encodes CASRFKEGNEQFF.